This TCR beta chain was recovered during a study of lymphopenia after photon versus proton radiotherapy. Study observations and caveats: Photon-treated patients lost naive T cells and TCR diversity; proton-treated stayed stable.

Only in-frame clones appear in the TCRdb table, and some are missing; sequencing was by immunoSEQ multiplex PCR. Of around 29,000 clones listed, 94% are singletons. Trimming stripped 4 bases from V and 8 bases from J, with 20 bases between. The CDR3 covers 15 residues. Germline-derived CDR1 and CDR2 are PRHDT and FYEKMQ (reference sequence). As to this clone: Its antigen is not known.

The chain carries TRBV13 and TRBJ1-2; tentatively, D is TRBD1 (5 bases). This sequence was found in a woman aged 45-60 years with cholangiocarcinoma. This material consisted of peripheral blood, taken from a patient treated with photon-based radiotherapy. In DNA, the CDR3 is TGTGCCAGCAGCTCGCCCGGGACCCCCCGCGGCGGCTACACCTTC. This codes for CASSSPGTPRGGYTF.